This entry is about one T cell receptor (beta chain). Its antigen is not identified. V shed 5 bases and J shed 13 bases, with 15 bases lying between them. The CDR3 consists of 12 residues. Germline V CDR1 and CDR2: MDHEN, SYDVKM. This entry comes from a study of cytomegalovirus exposure and HLA in healthy donors. PCR involved 60 Vbeta and 13 Jbeta primers. Profiled with immunoSEQ multiplex PCR; TCRdb holds only in-frame clones, not every one. There are over 100,000 clones in the sample; around four fifths occur only once, and more than 2% lies in the top ten. Overall study findings and caveats: Cytomegalovirus association was listed for 150 to 200 TCR beta chains.

Donors showed nominal health when sampled, although they likely had unrecorded immune exposures. The sequence came from a woman in her thirties or forties in good health and CMV-seropositive. The chain couples TRBV28 to TRBJ2-1, with D possibly TRBD2 on 6 matching bases. Material: PBMCs. The CDR3 is CASSGQTRGQFF. CDR3 bases: TGTGCCAGCAGTGGCCAGACTAGGGGCCAGTTCTTC.